The T cell receptor (beta chain) under discussion was sequenced for a study of cytomegalovirus exposure and HLA in healthy donors. Study context: Genetic ancestry analysis placed around four fifths of the roughly 400 donors that were genotyped in the Caucasian-associated cluster. Study-level results: In a later analysis, at a false discovery rate of 0.05, fewer than 20,000 TCR beta sequences were associated with HLA alleles.

Primers: 60 Vbeta forward and 13 Jbeta reverse. Source study methods: There were 70 million to 95 million unique TCR beta chains by a later count, and 10 million to 12 million of them were shared. The repertoire was sequenced with immunoSEQ multiplex PCR; TCRdb's copy has only in-frame clones and lacks some. That table furnishes V, J and clone size, whereas the DNA furnished D and trimming. This sample yields about 150,000 clones, of which roughly three fifths are seen a single time; around 2% belongs to the top ten. The CDR3 consists of 16 residues. CDR1 is KGHSH and CDR2 is LQKENI in the germline V gene. Trimming at V came to 5 bases and at J to 3 bases, leaving 6 bases not matched to a gene. In regard to this clone: Its target is not known.

V usage is TRBV18 and J usage is TRBJ2-5, with 13 bases identical to TRBD2. Sequenced input: PBMCs. The origin of this receptor is a male donor in good health and CMV-seronegative. The CDR3, as DNA: TGTGCCAGCTCAATACTAGCGGGGGGGCCGAAAGAGACCCAGTACTTC. As protein: CASSILAGGPKETQYF.